These 32 T cell receptor beta chains share one sample of origin, sequenced in a study of shared clonotypes between healthy human individuals. Some clones are missing from TCRdb's copy, which holds only in-frame ones; the method was immunoSEQ multiplex PCR. Among fewer than 150,000 clones listed, more than 65% were seen once. Sequences were obtained from memory CD8+ T cells sorted from blood. Subset specified: CD45RO+ cells pooled with CCR7-negative TemRA cells. All receptors derive from a woman in her 30s in good health.

In this sample, this clone turned up once. The chain is built from TRBV6-1 and TRBJ1-1, with D unclear. The CDR3 extends over 13 amino acids. Looked up from germline, CDR1 is MNHNS and CDR2 is SASEGT. V was trimmed by 8 bases and J by 0 bases, leaving 10 bases between them. As DNA, the CDR3 is TGTGCCAGCTTCCCTCAAGTGAACACTGAAGCTTTCTTT. It yields the protein CASFPQVNTEAFF.

V is TRBV7-2 and J is TRBJ2-1; 10 nucleotides line up with TRBD2. The V and J ends lost 5 bases and 0 bases, in that order; junction bases with no gene match: 7. The germline V gene encodes CDR1 SGHTA and CDR2 FQGNSA. The CDR3 extends over 17 amino acids. In nucleotides, the CDR3 is TGTGCCAGCAGCCCCGGACTAGCGGACCACTCCTACAATGAGCAGTTCTTC. Encoded protein: CASSPGLADHSYNEQFF.

V and J are TRBV10-3 and TRBJ1-5; D unclear. Looked up from germline, CDR1 is ENHRY and CDR2 is SYGVKD. V was cut by 3 bases and J by 1 base, with 10 bases left in between. The CDR3 contains 15 residues. CDR3 coding DNA: TGTGCCATCAGTGAAAGGCAGGTCAGCAATCAGCCCCAGCATTTT. Translation gives CAISERQVSNQPQHF.

The rearrangement joins TRBV11-1 to TRBJ2-1; maybe TRBD2 (7 bases). Deletions cut 3 bases from V and 6 bases from J, with 12 bases between. The CDR3 extends over 14 amino acids. Germline values: CDR1 SGHAT, CDR2 FQDESV (reference sequence). The CDR3 DNA reads TGTGCCAGCAGCTTCGCGGGGGCAGGCAATGAGCAGTTCTTC. Translated: CASSFAGAGNEQFF.

The V and J genes are TRBV19 and TRBJ2-1, with D possibly TRBD1 on 5 matching bases. The CDR3 extends over 13 amino acids. Deletions cut 5 bases from V and 6 bases from J, with 11 bases between. Germline V gives CDR1 LNHDA, CDR2 SQIVND (reference sequence). CDR3 nucleotides: TGTGCCAGTAGTGCCCTAGGGGTCAATGAGCAGTTCTTC. It codes for CASSALGVNEQFF.

The chain carries TRBV25-1 and TRBJ1-1; 8 bases fit TRBD1. The V gene's germline CDR1 is MGHDK and CDR2 SYGVNS. The CDR3 totals 13 residues. Unmatched junction bases numbered 8, after V lost 3 bases and J lost 11 bases. CDR3 DNA sequence: TGTGCCAGCAGTGATCCGGGACAGGTCGACGCTTTCTTT. Amino acids: CASSDPGQVDAFF.

The chain recombines TRBV6-5 with TRBJ2-7; D not resolved. This CDR3 is built from 14 residues. Germline values: CDR1 MNHEY, CDR2 SVGAGI. V lost 6 bases to trimming and J lost 3 bases, with 15 bases between them. The CDR3 nucleotides read TGTGCCAGCAGCGAAAGACTTCCATACTACGAGCAGTACTTC. Translated, it gives CASSERLPYYEQYF.

The gene calls are TRBV28 and TRBJ2-7, with D possibly being TRBD2 (6 bases). In germline, CDR1 is MDHEN, CDR2 SYDVKM. V shed 5 bases and J shed 1 base, with 18 bases lying between them. The CDR3 runs 16 residues. CDR3 coding DNA: TGTGCCAGCAGTCGAGCCTGGGCGGGGAAATCCTACGAGCAGTACTTC. This codes for CASSRAWAGKSYEQYF. Drawing the rest from reference TRBV28 and TRBJ2-7, the complete variable domain is DVKVTQSSRYLVKRTGEKVFLECVQDMDHENMFWYRQDPGLGLRLIYFSYDVKMKEKGDIPEGYSVSREKKERFSLILESASTNQTSMYLCASSRAWAGKSYEQYFGPGTRLTVT.

This clone was found many times. The chain has TRBV29-1 and TRBJ1-1; TRBD1 might be the D (5 bases). The CDR3 covers 12 residues. Germline loops: CDR1 SQVTM, CDR2 ANQGSEA. V was shortened by 3 bases and J by 5 bases, with 10 bases between the two germline ends. CDR3 protein: CSVEPGQTEAFF. DNA for the CDR3: TGCAGCGTTGAGCCAGGGCAAACTGAAGCTTTCTTT.

The chain is built from TRBV4-1 and TRBJ2-7; 13 positions match TRBD2. J lost 1 base, V lost 0 bases, and 12 bases had no gene match. The CDR3 extends over 20 amino acids. The germline gives CDR1 MGHRA, CDR2 YSYEKL. Here the CDR3 reads CASSQDIVVGLAGRSYEQYF. The CDR3 DNA sequence: TGCGCCAGCAGCCAAGATATAGTTGTGGGACTAGCGGGGAGATCCTACGAGCAGTACTTC.

The CDR3, as DNA: TGCGCCAGCAGCTTGGCACGGCCTATGAACACTGAAGCTTTCTTT. Translation: CASSLARPMNTEAFF. The chain combines TRBV5-1 with TRBJ1-1; D unresolved. Germline V CDR1 and CDR2: SGHRS, YFSETQ. This CDR3 comprises 15 residues. The V end lost 0 bases, the J end lost 0 bases, and 9 bases lay between the germline ends.

The V and J genes are TRBV28 and TRBJ2-7, with D possibly being TRBD2 (6 bases). CDR3 length equals 15 residues. V dropped 3 bases and J dropped 3 bases, with 15 bases sitting between them. CDR1 and CDR2 from the germline V gene are MDHEN and SYDVKM. The CDR3 DNA reads TGTGCCAGCAGTTTTGTCGTCGGGGGAAGCTACGAGCAGTACTTC. Amino acid sequence: CASSFVVGGSYEQYF. The variable domain in full, completed from reference TRBV28 and TRBJ2-7, reads DVKVTQSSRYLVKRTGEKVFLECVQDMDHENMFWYRQDPGLGLRLIYFSYDVKMKEKGDIPEGYSVSREKKERFSLILESASTNQTSMYLCASSFVVGGSYEQYFGPGTRLTVT.

This clone was seen at least ten times. The genes are TRBV6-4 and TRBJ2-3, with D perhaps matching TRBD2 (6 bases). V lost 5 bases to trimming and J lost 5 bases, with 20 bases between them. Germline-derived CDR1 and CDR2 are MRHNA and SNTAGT. This CDR3 has 16 residues. The CDR3 here is CASSPKTPGEGDTQYF. CDR3 nucleotide sequence: TGTGCCAGCAGTCCTAAAACCCCGGGAGAAGGAGATACGCAGTATTTT.

The rearrangement uses TRBV4-2 and TRBJ2-5; no definite D call. The germline V gene encodes CDR1 LGHNA and CDR2 YNFKEQ. V dropped 4 bases and J dropped 5 bases, with 20 bases sitting between them. This CDR3 comprises 16 residues. The DNA for the CDR3 is TGTGCCAGCAGCCCCCTTTGGTTCACTCAAGGGGAGACCCAGTACTTC. It codes for CASSPLWFTQGETQYF.

The V call is TRBV5-1, the J call TRBJ2-1; D is ambiguous. The V gene lost 2 bases and the J gene lost 0 bases, with 12 bases spanning the gap. In germline, CDR1 is SGHRS, CDR2 YFSETQ. This CDR3 is built from 16 residues. The CDR3 DNA sequence: TGCGCCAGCAGCTTACGGACGGAGAGCTCCTACAATGAGCAGTTCTTC. Its protein product is CASSLRTESSYNEQFF.

To note about this clone: The junction does not match germline at one end; this may be a read error. This sequence joins TRBV10-3 and TRBJ2-7, with 8 bases identical to TRBD1. The germline V gene has CDR1 ENHRY and CDR2 SYGVKD. The CDR3 has 15 residues. CDR3 sequence (DNA): TGTGCCAGCAGTACTGGACAGGGAGACTCTAGTGAGCAGTACTTC. Its protein is CASSTGQGDSSEQYF.

This chain joins TRBV25-1 and TRBJ2-1; D is possibly TRBD2 (7 bases). Trimming shortened V by 3 bases and J by 5 bases, and 14 bases separated the two germline ends. Germline values: CDR1 MGHDK, CDR2 SYGVNS. The CDR3 extends over 15 amino acids. The CDR3 spells CASSEPRGGHNEQFF. DNA of the CDR3: TGTGCCAGCAGTGAGCCCCGCGGGGGCCACAATGAGCAGTTCTTC.

This CDR3 reads CASNRDRSLLNTEAFF. The CDR3, as DNA: TGTGCCAGCAACCGGGACAGATCACTTTTGAACACTGAAGCTTTCTTT. The chain combines TRBV7-9 with TRBJ1-1; 7 bases are a match to TRBD1. The germline V gene has CDR1 SEHNR and CDR2 FQNEAQ (reference sequence). Germline trimming cut 7 bases from V and 0 bases from J; bases unmatched to any gene: 11. The CDR3 loop spans 16 amino acids.

This chain links TRBV5-5 with TRBJ1-3; 7 nucleotides align to TRBD1. The trim removed 7 bases at V and 3 bases at J, leaving 10 bases unmatched. Looked up from germline, CDR1 is SGHKS and CDR2 is YYEKEE (reference sequence). The CDR3 has 15 residues. CDR3 residues: CASQNRGLFGNTIYF. DNA of the CDR3: TGTGCCAGCCAAAACAGGGGACTTTTTGGAAACACCATATATTTT.

This sequence joins TRBV6-4 and TRBJ2-4; perhaps TRBD2 as D (6 bases). The CDR3 covers 14 residues. CDR1 is MRHNA and CDR2 is SNTAGT in the germline V gene. The germline V and J ends were trimmed by 2 bases and 6 bases, with 11 bases remaining between them. The CDR3 loop is CASSDAPGGNIQYF. CDR3 coding DNA: TGTGCCAGCAGTGACGCACCCGGGGGAAACATTCAGTACTTC.

This clone showed up just once. V gene TRBV6-1 combines with J gene TRBJ2-2; D ambiguous. The germline V and J ends were trimmed by 0 bases and 8 bases, with 13 bases remaining between them. CDR1 and CDR2 from the germline V gene are MNHNS and SASEGT. The length of the CDR3 is 15 residues. The CDR3 reads CASSEALEGSGELFF. The CDR3 bases are TGTGCCAGCAGTGAAGCGCTCGAAGGTAGTGGGGAGCTGTTTTTT.

The chain is built from TRBV7-3 and TRBJ2-1, with D possibly called TRBD1 or TRBD2 (5 bases each). The germline gives CDR1 SGHTA, CDR2 FQGTGA. The CDR3 spans 16 residues. The germline V and J ends were trimmed by 5 bases and 6 bases, with 20 bases remaining between them. CDR3 loop: CASSPRAGIGFNEQFF. The CDR3 nucleotides read TGTGCCAGCAGCCCCAGGGCCGGGATTGGTTTCAATGAGCAGTTCTTC.

The chain combines TRBV6-5 with TRBJ1-2, with D possibly TRBD1 on 5 matching bases. Deletions cut 8 bases from V and 4 bases from J, with 11 bases between. The CDR3 has 12 amino acids. CDR1 is MNHEY, CDR2 SVGAGI, per germline. CDR3 protein: CASGRGFYGYTF. Here the CDR3 DNA reads TGTGCCAGCGGTCGGGGCTTCTATGGCTACACCTTC.

Comment on this clone: It is likely a read error: a sequence one base away is far more abundant. The chain has TRBV28 and TRBJ2-7, with TRBD2 identical over 9 bases. Germline trimming cut 1 base from V and 6 bases from J; bases unmatched to any gene: 7. This CDR3 spans 15 amino acids. Germline values: CDR1 MDHEN, CDR2 SYDVKM. The CDR3 DNA follows: TGTGCCAGCAGTTTATTGCGGGGGGGGGTAGGCGAGCAGTACTTC. Its translation is CASSLLRGGVGEQYF.

The V gene is TRBV27, the J gene TRBJ2-1; D uncertain. The CDR3 runs to 11 residues. The germline V gene encodes CDR1 MNHEY and CDR2 SMNVEV (reference sequence). Trimming left V 6 bases short and J 6 bases short, with 6 bases between. The CDR3 nucleotides are TGTGCCAGCAGAACATTCAATGAGCAGTTCTTC. Translated: CASRTFNEQFF.

The rearrangement uses TRBV4-1 and TRBJ1-1; possibly TRBD1 for D (6 bases). Germline CDR1 and CDR2: MGHRA and YSYEKL. V was trimmed by 3 bases and J by 5 bases, leaving 22 bases between them. The CDR3 contains 17 residues. CDR3 residues: CASSHSPFGGRETEAFF. The CDR3 DNA reads as TGCGCCAGCAGCCACTCACCGTTCGGGGGGCGGGAGACTGAAGCTTTCTTT.

A few counts support this clone. The V call is TRBV28, the J call TRBJ2-1; the match to TRBD2 covers 14 bases. Germline-derived CDR1 and CDR2 are MDHEN and SYDVKM. The CDR3 has 19 residues. Germline trimming cut 6 bases from V and 8 bases from J; bases unmatched to any gene: 18. The CDR3 DNA reads as TGTGCCAGCAGCCCTGGACTAGCGGGAGGTGCCCACAAACAATATGAGCAGTTCTTC. As protein: CASSPGLAGGAHKQYEQFF.

The genes are TRBV12-5 and TRBJ2-7, with TRBD2 matching 14 bases. The length of the CDR3 is 21 residues. V was clipped by 7 bases and J by 4 bases; unmatched bases: 24. CDR1 and CDR2 from the germline V gene are LGHNT and FRNRAP. The CDR3 here is CASARKGTGTSGRGAAYEQYF. CDR3 sequence (DNA): TGTGCTAGTGCCCGAAAGGGGACCGGGACTAGCGGGAGAGGAGCGGCTTACGAGCAGTACTTC.

V usage is TRBV2 and J usage is TRBJ1-2; TRBD1 matches 8 bases. This CDR3 has 17 residues. Germline V CDR1 and CDR2: SNHLY, FYNNEI. V trimming: 6 bases; J trimming: 3 bases; junction bases outside the gene matches: 15. The CDR3 sequence is CASSLMGTGSLDYGYTF. The CDR3 nucleotides are TGTGCCAGCAGCCTCATGGGGACAGGTTCCCTCGACTATGGCTACACCTTC.

The rearrangement uses TRBV6-1 and TRBJ2-7; D may be TRBD1 or TRBD2 (5 bases each). The CDR3 spans 17 residues. V shed 0 bases and J shed 3 bases, with 18 bases lying between them. Germline CDR1 is MNHNS and CDR2 is SASEGT. The CDR3: CASSEALPGAAVYEQYF. DNA for the CDR3: TGTGCCAGCAGTGAAGCGCTTCCCGGGGCAGCGGTCTACGAGCAGTACTTC.

The chain couples TRBV7-8 to TRBJ2-7; D may be TRBD2 (6 bases). The germline V gene has CDR1 SGHVS and CDR2 FQNEAQ. Trimming took 5 bases from V and 3 from J, leaving 20 bases between them. This CDR3 is 16 amino acids long. The CDR3 protein is CASSENRWTIDYEQYF. CDR3 DNA: TGTGCCAGCAGCGAGAATAGGTGGACTATCGACTACGAGCAGTACTTC.

About this clone: Other nucleotide sequences in the sample specify the same CDR3. The V gene is TRBV4-2, the J gene TRBJ2-7; TRBD2 matches at 11 bases. The CDR3 extends over 15 amino acids. Germline CDR1 LGHNA, CDR2 YNFKEQ. V lost 3 bases, J lost 4 bases, and 5 bases stayed unmatched. The CDR3 protein is CASSQGLAETYEQYF. The DNA of the CDR3 is TGTGCCAGCAGCCAGGGACTAGCGGAGACTTACGAGCAGTACTTC.